Listed below are T cell receptor beta chains from one sample, sequenced in a study of T cells in Graves' hyperthyroidism and ophthalmopathy. TCRdb passed the multiplex PCR reads through MiXCR, listing each CDR3 protein once. The sample gives a few hundred thousand distinct CDR3 sequences, around 45% of which show up once; around 8% is in the top ten. Material for sequencing was peripheral blood or thyroid tissue (not recorded which). These receptors came from a woman younger than 30 with Graves' hyperthyroidism. Each CDR3 is given with its conserved first and last residue. Each record gives: J gene, clone size, D gene, V gene, CDR3 DNA, CDR3 protein. A D gene is named only where the DNA matches it firmly. A row's size may be missing; if present it is once, few, many or a size class.

TRBJ2-1 once - TRBV4-1 TGCGCCAGCAGCCACAACCAGCGGGACAATGAGCAGTTCTTC CASSHNQRDNEQFF
TRBJ2-3 - TRBD2 TRBV7-3 TGTGCCAGCAGCCCCCTGGGAGCGGGAGCAGATACGCAGTATTTT CASSPLGAGADTQYF
TRBJ1-5 few - TRBV12-3/TRBV12-4 TGTGCCAGCAGTTCTGAGGCGGTTTCAAATCAGCCCCAGCATTTT CASSSEAVSNQPQHF
TRBJ1-1 - - TRBV29-1 TGCAGCTCAAACTCGGACGGGAACACTGAAGCTTTCTTT CSSNSDGNTEAFF
TRBJ1-1 many TRBD1 TRBV12-3/TRBV12-4 TGTGCCAGCAGGGAAACAGGGGGTACTGAAGCTTTCTTT CASRETGGTEAFF
TRBJ1-2 many - TRBV27 TGTGCCAGCAGTCCCGTGGACAACCTATATGGCTACACCTTC CASSPVDNLYGYTF
TRBJ2-6 many - TRBV19 TGTGCCAGTAGTGATGGGGCTTCCGGGGCCAACGTCCTGACTTTC CASSDGASGANVLTF
TRBJ2-2 - - TRBV29-1 TGCAGCTTAGGAGCTAGCAGGGAGCTGTTTTTT CSLGASRELFF
TRBJ2-7 many TRBD1 TRBV2 TGTGCCAGCAATCGGGACAGGGGCACCTACGAGCAGTACTTC CASNRDRGTYEQYF
TRBJ2-7 few - TRBV2 TGTGCCAGCTCACCACCCGGACAATCAAACTACGAGCAGTACTTC CASSPPGQSNYEQYF
TRBJ2-7 - TRBD1 TRBV27 TGTGCCAGCAACCCGGGACAGCGCCCCTACGAGCAGTACTTC CASNPGQRPYEQYF
TRBJ2-7 many - TRBV29-1 TGCAGCGTTGAAGGGACGAGGAGCTACGAGCAGTACTTC CSVEGTRSYEQYF
TRBJ1-2 many TRBD1 TRBV7-2 TGTGCCAGCAGCGCCCGACAGGGCAGCTATGGCTACACCTTC CASSARQGSYGYTF
TRBJ2-2 many - TRBV9 TGTGCCAGCAGCACTGACTTAACCGGGGAGCTGTTTTTT CASSTDLTGELFF
TRBJ2-3 - - TRBV7-9 TGTGCCAGCAGCTTAGCCCTGTTCGATACGCGGTATTTT CASSLALFDTRYF
TRBJ2-3 many - TRBV7-6 TGTGCCAGCAGCTTAATAGAGGATACGCAGTATTTT CASSLIEDTQYF
TRBJ2-5 many - TRBV2 TGTGCCAGCAGTTTAGTGCAGGGGAGAAAGACCCAGTACTTC CASSLVQGRKTQYF
TRBJ2-2 many TRBD1 TRBV9 TGTGCCAGCAAACTAGGGACAGGCTTGAACACCGGGGAGCTGTTTTTT CASKLGTGLNTGELFF
TRBJ2-6 many TRBD1 TRBV19 TGTGCCAGTAGTTCCCGGGACAGGGGGGTTCTTGGGGCCAACGTCCTGACTTTC CASSSRDRGVLGANVLTF
TRBJ1-2 - - TRBV7-2 TGTGCCAGCAGATTACTGAGAAACTATGGCTACACCTTC CASRLLRNYGYTF
TRBJ2-6 - TRBD1 TRBV10-3 TGTGCCATCAGTGAAAGGACAGGGGGCGCTGGGGCCAACGTCCTGACTTTC CAISERTGGAGANVLTF
TRBJ1-3 - - TRBV7-8 TGTGCCAGCAGCCGCGGCGGAAACACCATATATTTT CASSRGGNTIYF
TRBJ2-6 - TRBD1 TRBV10-3 TGTGCCATCACTCGGACAGGGGGTAGGGCTGAAGCTTTC CAITRTGGRAEAF
TRBJ2-2 - - TRBV19 TGTGCCAGTAGAATGGGGTTCGGGGAGCTGTTCTTT CASRMGFGELFF
TRBJ1-5 many - TRBV5-1 TGCGCCAGCAGCTTGCTGGGGCTCGGCAATCAGCCCCAGCATTTT CASSLLGLGNQPQHF
TRBJ1-4 - TRBD1 TRBV5-5 TGTGCCTGCAATCCGGGACAGGGGGCGAATGAAAAACTGTTTTTT CACNPGQGANEKLFF
TRBJ2-6 once - TRBV12-3/TRBV12-4 TGTGCCAGCAGTGAGTACGGGACCGAGGACCTGACTTTC CASSEYGTEDLTF
TRBJ2-2 - - TRBV27 TGTGCCAGCAGTTTTGGAGGGTGGACCGGGGAGCTGTTTTTT CASSFGGWTGELFF
TRBJ2-5 - - TRBV4-2 TGTGCCAGCAGCCTCGGACTAGCGGGCCTCCCGGGACAGGGGCGCCTAGAGACCCAGTACTTC CASSLGLAGLPGQGRLETQYF
TRBJ2-7 many TRBD2 TRBV6-5 TGTGCCAGCAGTTACCGTACGACTAGCGGGAGCAACGAGCAGTACTTC CASSYRTTSGSNEQYF
TRBJ1-4 many TRBD1 TRBV7-9 TGTGCCAGCAGCTGGGGACAGGGTTATGAAAAACTGTTTTTT CASSWGQGYEKLFF
TRBJ1-1 - - TRBV3-2 TGTGCCAGCAGCCAAGTGGGGGGCCGCACTGAAGCTTTCTTT CASSQVGGRTEAFF
TRBJ2-5 many - TRBV7-2 TGTGCCAGCAGCCGCGTAGCGGAGCTAACTAAAGGGACCCAGTACTTC CASSRVAELTKGTQYF
TRBJ2-1 - - TRBV5-1 TGCGCCAGCAGCTTGTACGGGAACAATGAGCAGTTCTTC CASSLYGNNEQFF
TRBJ1-2 - TRBD1 TRBV15 TGTGCCACCAGCAGGGACAGGGGCGCAAATGGCTACACCTTC CATSRDRGANGYTF
TRBJ1-2 many TRBD1 TRBV7-9 TGTGCCAGCAGCTTAAAGGGGGCCGCCTATGGCTACACCTTC CASSLKGAAYGYTF
TRBJ2-7 - TRBD1 TRBV7-2 TGTGCCAGCAGCTTAGGTTCGCAGGGGGCGTACGAGCAGTACTTC CASSLGSQGAYEQYF
TRBJ2-7 - - TRBV4-1 TGCGCCAGCAGCCAAAGGGGGAAGGCGGGAGTGAGCAATGAGCAGTACTTC CASSQRGKAGVSNEQYF
TRBJ2-5 many TRBD2 TRBV11-2 TGTGCCAGCAGCTTCCCACTAGCGATAGAGACCCAGTACTTC CASSFPLAIETQYF
TRBJ1-1 many - TRBV12-3/TRBV12-4 TGTGCCAGCAGGGGGACAACCATGAACACTGAAGCTTTCTTT CASRGTTMNTEAFF
TRBJ2-5 - TRBD2 TRBV20-1 TGCAGTGCTAGAGATAGCGGGAGGCAAGAGACCCAGTACTTC CSARDSGRQETQYF
TRBJ2-2 few TRBD1 TRBV20-1 TGCAGTGCTAGAGATCCCGGGACAGGGGAGTCCGGGGAGCTGTTTTTT CSARDPGTGESGELFF
TRBJ1-2 - - TRBV24-1 TGTGCCACCAGTGACGTGCGCTATGGCTACACCTTC CATSDVRYGYTF
TRBJ1-1 - TRBD1 TRBV29-1 TGCAGCGCTTGGGACAGGGGATGGACTGAAGCTTTCTTT CSAWDRGWTEAFF
TRBJ1-1 - - TRBV11-3 TGTGCCAGCAGCTTAGACCCCTTGATAGGATACCATATGAACACTGAAGCTTTCTTT CASSLDPLIGYHMNTEAFF
TRBJ1-5 many - TRBV2 TGTGCCAGCAGTTACGACACGTCAAATCAGCCCCAGCATTTT CASSYDTSNQPQHF
TRBJ1-2 many - TRBV29-1 TGCAGCGTTGAAAGGATACCGGAGAGGGCAAGGGCCACTAACTATGGCTACACCTTC CSVERIPERARATNYGYTF
TRBJ2-7 many - TRBV7-8 TGTGCCAGCAGCCCCTTCCGGGACCGGAGCTACGAGCAGTACTTC CASSPFRDRSYEQYF
TRBJ2-2 - TRBD1 TRBV12-3/TRBV12-4 TGTGCCAGCATGACGGACAGGGAGAACACCGGGGAGCTGTTTTTT CASMTDRENTGELFF
TRBJ2-5 many TRBD1 TRBV20-1 TGCAGTGCTAGAGGACAGGGGCGCCTCCAAGAGACCCAGTACTTC CSARGQGRLQETQYF